This T cell receptor beta chain emerged from a study of shared clonotypes between healthy human individuals (dated by TCRdb to the early 2020s). Background on the whole study: A couple of women and a few men aged 18 to 49 years were included in the cohort. To increase sequencing depth and limit assay-specific biases, TCR repertoire library preparation and sequencing were carried out by different laboratories using diverse techniques. Per donor, three plates each were used for CD4 naive and CD4 memory, two for CD8 naive, and one for CD8 memory. To estimate repertoire size and how much clonotypes are shared between individuals, the study performed deep sequencing of blood TCR repertoires from a few healthy adults. Per donor, leukapheresis produced somewhere between about 0.94 and 8.9 billion PBMCs. Summary of the overall study and its limitations: The genetic and exposure-history diversity represented was limited by the small number of donors. Compared with non-shared clonotypes, clonotypes shared by all four sorted-subset donors had higher generation probabilities. Estimated clonotype richness was generally larger for naive than for memory subsets. Even with the large sequencing depth, rarefaction of the sorted-subset datasets indicated that sequencing was incomplete. Pairwise subsampling led to the expectation that sequencing depth would affect the degree of clonotype sharing among donors. Sharing across a handful of donors was observed for around 5% of naive CD4, over 3% of naive CD8, about 2.5% of memory CD4, and roughly 0.4% of memory CD8 clonotypes. Sampling was restricted to blood, and TCR repertoires in tissues likely differ from the TCR repertoires found in blood.

V loses 1 base of germline sequence and J loses 8 bases, and the interval between the two ends is 20 bases. The germline V gene gives CDR1 as LGHNA and CDR2 as YSLEER. Spanning cysteine to phenylalanine, the CDR3 consists of 17 amino acids. Only CDR3 DNA is held: 51 bases, read in frame from base 1. With respect to this clone: Its binding antigen is unknown. No base qualities exist here, and no much larger clone lies one base off it.

CD8 naive samples consisted of CD45RO-negative cells that were positively selected for CCR7, yielding a CD45RA+CCR7+ population without TemRA cells. The donors were healthy, HIV-negative adults with no recently reported acute infections or vaccinations. Every donor was a Caucasian adult residing in Nashville, Tennessee, USA. After blood collection by leukapheresis, PBMCs were isolated using Ficoll-Histopaque density gradient centrifugation and then cryopreserved in the vapor phase of liquid nitrogen. Analytical flow cytometry was used to check the purity and quantity of every magnetically sorted T cell population. Each sorted fraction had its genomic DNA isolated and then quantified by UV absorbance on a Nanodrop 2000c. Using the deep immunoSEQ assay, multiplex PCR amplified TCR CDR3 regions from genomic DNA. Extracted genomic DNA from each cell subset was spread evenly across all wells of several immunoSEQ 96-well plates, with each plate serving as a replicate. For sorted subsets, roughly 0.2 ug genomic DNA, equal to about 30,000 T cell genomes, was loaded into each replicate PCR. Purified libraries were measured with a Qubit 3.0 fluorometer, size-checked on a Bioanalyzer 2100, and measured again with the KAPA Library Quantification kit. A separate single-read 150-cycle Illumina NextSeq 550 flow cell was used to sequence each immunoSEQ 96-well plate. The study's own analysis went as follows. Because the immunoSEQ output held only junctional sequences and lacked quality scores, the filtering could not match the filtering applied to full-length reads. To assign V/J genes and CDR3, sequences were annotated against IMGT germline references using PyIR, a Python wrapper for IgBLAST v1.9. Reads were filtered out if the reads had weak V/J assignments (E-value above 1e-6), no CDR3, stop codons, out-of-frame junctions, or ambiguous translated residues. V3J clonotypes were defined as sequences sharing an identical inferred V gene, J gene, and CDR3 amino acid sequence. Percentage overlap between repertoires was computed as shared unique clonotypes divided by the size of the smaller repertoire. Repertoire richness was assessed with RTK rarefaction, the Chao1 estimator, and Recon v2.1 estimates of unobserved clonotypes. OLGA was used to compute generation probabilities for all TCRbeta clonotypes that the gDNA method yielded from a handful of donors. The source is immuneACCESS, and TCRdb retained only in-frame sequences with V and J called. Part of the clones is not carried over; for the studies checked, unresolved V genes explain less than half of this, and the remainder is unexplained. V and J calls and clone size are copied from that table; D and trimming were computed from the DNA. The sample table lists about 2 million clones, approximately 94% of them with a count of one. 1% to 1.5% of the sample belongs to the ten largest clones.

Sequencing was carried out using naive CD8+ T cells sorted from blood. Interpreted using the paper, the cell subset or site label stands for: CD45RA+CCR7+. This receptor chain uses TRBV4-3 and TRBJ2-2; no D gene is confidently identified. This TCR was sampled from a man between 18 and 29 years old in good health. The DNA reads as follows: TGCGCCAGCAGCCAAGGGGTATTGGCGGACCCTAGGGGGGAGCTGTTTTTT. Translated, it reads CASSQGVLADPRGELFF.